This T cell receptor beta chain was documented in a study of radiotherapy plus CTLA-4 blockade in lung cancer. V dropped 2 bases and J dropped 0 bases, with 5 bases sitting between them. Germline CDR1 is MNHEY and CDR2 is SVGAGI. The CDR3 has 14 residues. Libraries were prepared by immunoSEQ multiplex PCR; TCRdb keeps only in-frame clonotypes and omits some of them. The data hold under 50,000 clones, with approximately 83% observed a single time. Sequences were derived from peripheral blood, sampled from a patient treated with radiotherapy plus ipilimumab. This chain joins TRBV6-5 and TRBJ1-5; D ambiguous. The TCR was taken from a human donor with non-small cell lung cancer whose response to radiotherapy plus ipilimumab could not be evaluated. The CDR3: CASSYTSSNQPQHF. The CDR3 DNA sequence: TGTGCCAGCAGTTACACCAGTAGCAATCAGCCCCAGCATTTT.